This entry lists 23 T cell receptor beta chains sequenced from one sample in a study of T cell repertoires in cytomegalovirus infection. TCRdb ran MiXCR on the reads and lists one entry per CDR3 protein. The sample has some 180,000 distinct CDR3 sequences, approximately 9.6% seen once. The specimen sequenced was PBMCs. The receptor source for this set is a human donor in good health (CMV status not recorded). Some clones in this sample may be carry-over from other donors' samples.

This clonotype has a count of ten or more. The chain combines TRBV11-3 with TRBJ2-3; TRBD2 matches 7 bases. The CDR3 is 17 residues long. In germline, CDR1 is SGHNT, CDR2 YENEEA. Trimming took 1 base from V and 5 from J; bases not matched to a gene: 12. The CDR3 loop is CASSLGLAPYREDTQYF. CDR3 sequence (DNA): TGTGCCAGCAGCTTAGGACTAGCCCCTTACCGGGAAGATACGCAGTATTTT.

CDR3 coding DNA: TGTGCCACCGTCAACCGGGCAAGCGGGAATGAGCAGTTCTTC. This translates into CATVNRASGNEQFF. This chain uses TRBV12-3 or TRBV12-4 with TRBJ2-1; possible D gene TRBD2, 6 bases. CDR3 size: 14 residues. Trimming shortened V by 10 bases and J by 7 bases, and 20 bases separated the two germline ends.

This clonotype was counted many times. The chain is built from TRBV5-1 and TRBJ1-6; D not certain. V lost 4 bases and J lost 8, with 16 bases in between. CDR3 length: 15 residues. CDR1 is SGHRS and CDR2 is YFSETQ in the germline V gene. DNA of the CDR3: TGCGCCAGCAGCCCAATGGGAGGGCCGGATTCACCCCTCCACTTT. It specifies CASSPMGGPDSPLHF.

This clonotype has a handful of counts. The J gene is TRBJ1-6, the V gene TRBV7-6; D not certain. This CDR3 spans 13 amino acids. V was clipped by 4 bases and J by 9 bases, with 10 bases between them. Looked up from germline, CDR1 is SGHVS and CDR2 is FNYEAQ. CDR3 in amino acids: CASSSHVGSPLHF. CDR3 sequence (DNA): TGTGCCAGCAGCTCTCACGTCGGTTCACCCCTCCACTTT.

This clonotype was seen a few times. J is TRBJ1-3 and V is TRBV7-8; D gene uncertain. The CDR3 is 13 amino acids. The V gene's germline CDR1 is SGHVS and CDR2 FQNEAQ. Trimming cost V 5 bases and J 8 bases, with 13 bases left between them. This chain's CDR3 is CASSLPPHDTIYF. The CDR3 region has the DNA TGTGCCAGCAGCCTCCCTCCTCACGACACCATATATTTT.

The chain recombines TRBV19 with TRBJ1-2, with D hard to call. The CDR3 is 12 residues long. Per the germline V gene, CDR1 is LNHDA and CDR2 is SQIVND (reference sequence). Trimming left V 8 bases short and J 2 bases short, with 9 bases between. The CDR3 nucleotides read TGTGCCAGTGGCGGGGAAAACTATGGCTACACCTTC. This translates into CASGGENYGYTF.

The chain uses TRBV7-2 and TRBJ1-5; D unresolved. Between the trimmed V and J ends, which lost 3 bases and 4 bases, there was a span of 16 bases. This CDR3 is 16 amino acids long. Germline CDR1 SGHTA, CDR2 FQGNSA. As DNA, the CDR3 is TGTGCCAGCAGCTTCCCCTCCGGTTTCCCAAATCAGCCCCAGCATTTT. It specifies CASSFPSGFPNQPQHF.

Many counts were recorded for this clonotype. The chain has TRBV5-4 and TRBJ2-5; D perhaps matches TRBD2 (6 bases). Trimming cost V 0 bases and J 5 bases, with 11 bases left between them. The V gene's germline CDR1 is SGHNT and CDR2 YYREEE (reference sequence). The CDR3 runs 14 residues. The chain's CDR3 is CASSLGGVGETQYF. CDR3 nucleotides: TGTGCCAGCAGCTTGGGCGGGGTGGGGGAGACCCAGTACTTC. Full variable domain (rest looked up from reference TRBV5-4 and TRBJ2-5): ETGVTQSPTHLIKTRGQQVTLRCSSQSGHNTVSWYQQALGQGPQFIFQYYREEENGRGNFPPRFSGLQFPNYSSELNVNALELDDSALYLCASSLGGVGETQYFGPGTRLLVL.

This clonotype has ten or more counts. V is TRBV12-3 or TRBV12-4 and J is TRBJ1-5, with D tentatively TRBD1 (5 bases). The CDR3 is 15 amino acids. Trimming took 8 bases from V and 4 from J, leaving 18 bases between them. For the CDR3, the DNA is TGTGCCAGCGCCCCAACAGGCATTGGGAATCAGCCCCAGCATTTT. Protein product: CASAPTGIGNQPQHF.

CDR3 nucleotides: TGTGCCAGCAGCTCCTCCTCGGGGTATGGCTACACCTTC. This encodes CASSSSSGYGYTF. This chain connects TRBV7-9 to TRBJ1-2; D call uncertain. This CDR3 is 13 amino acids long. Germline V CDR1 and CDR2: SEHNR, FQNEAQ (reference sequence). Trimming left V 4 bases short and J 5 bases short, with 11 bases between.

The sample holds many counts of this clonotype. This chain uses TRBV6-5 with TRBJ2-5; D remains ambiguous. Deletions cut 2 bases from V and 1 base from J, with 5 bases between. CDR3 length: 13 residues. CDR1 MNHEY and CDR2 SVGAGI come from the germline V gene. The CDR3 nucleotides read TGTGCCAGCAGTTACACCTTCCAAGAGACCCAGTACTTC. Amino acid sequence: CASSYTFQETQYF.

This clonotype occurred many times. This chain links TRBV7-2 with TRBJ1-1, with no clear D. The CDR3 is 15 amino acids. The germline V gene has CDR1 SGHTA and CDR2 FQGNSA. V was cut by 1 base and J by 4 bases, with 13 bases left in between. CDR3 sequence (DNA): TGTGCCAGCAGCTTAGTCCTAACGGTGTCCACTGAAGCTTTCTTT. Translating gives CASSLVLTVSTEAFF. Looking up the rest from reference TRBV7-2 and TRBJ1-1 gives the full variable domain: GAGVSQSPSNKVTEKGKDVELRCDPISGHTALYWYRQSLGQGLEFLIYFQGNSAPDKSGLPSDRFSAERTGGSVSTLTIQRTQQEDSAVYLCASSLVLTVSTEAFFGQGTRLTVV.

This clonotype was recorded many times. The V and J genes are TRBV28 and TRBJ2-1; 11 bases match TRBD2. With V trimmed by 6 bases and J by 3 bases, 1 base remained unmatched. From germline, CDR1 is MDHEN and CDR2 SYDVKM. CDR3 length: 14 residues. CDR3 amino acids: CASRTSGIYNEQFF. The CDR3 DNA reads TGTGCCAGCAGGACTAGCGGGATCTACAATGAGCAGTTCTTC. The variable domain in full, completed from reference TRBV28 and TRBJ2-1, reads DVKVTQSSRYLVKRTGEKVFLECVQDMDHENMFWYRQDPGLGLRLIYFSYDVKMKEKGDIPEGYSVSREKKERFSLILESASTNQTSMYLCASRTSGIYNEQFFGPGTRLTVL.

This clonotype was picked up many times. The rearrangement links TRBV7-2 to TRBJ2-1; D perhaps matches TRBD1 (6 bases). Trimming pared 0 bases from V and 10 bases from J, leaving 7 bases between. Germline V lookup: CDR1 SGHTA, CDR2 FQGNSA. This CDR3 spans 12 amino acids. The CDR3 spells CASSLARGEQFF. CDR3 DNA sequence: TGTGCCAGCAGCTTAGCTAGGGGGGAGCAGTTCTTC.

This clonotype was detected ten times or more. The chain carries TRBV12-3 or TRBV12-4 and TRBJ2-7, with 8 bases aligning to TRBD1. V shed 3 bases and J 1 base; nucleotides not matched to a gene: 5. This CDR3 region has 15 residues. CDR3 nucleotide sequence: TGTGCCAGCAGTTTCCGACAGGGGTCGTCCTACGAGCAGTACTTC. Translated: CASSFRQGSSYEQYF.

This chain uses TRBV7-6 with TRBJ1-1; 8 bases are a match to TRBD1. With V trimmed by 3 bases and J by 12 bases, 9 bases remained unmatched. CDR3 size: 13 residues. Germline values: CDR1 SGHVS, CDR2 FNYEAQ. The DNA for the CDR3 is TGTGCCAGCAGCTTGGACGGACAGGGAAGGTCTTTCTTT. Translation: CASSLDGQGRSFF.

The chain recombines TRBV20-1 with TRBJ2-3, with TRBD1 as a possible D gene (6 bases). The CDR3 is made up of 12 amino acids. Trimming stripped 8 bases from V and 1 base from J, with 10 bases between. CDR1 and CDR2 from the germline V gene are DFQATT and SNEGSKA (reference sequence). The DNA of the CDR3 is TGCAGTTTGTACAGGGGCACAGATACGCAGTATTTT. Translation gives CSLYRGTDTQYF.

This sequence joins TRBV7-2 and TRBJ1-1; D unresolved. Between the trimmed V and J ends, which lost 4 bases and 2 bases, there was a span of 11 bases. The CDR3 sequence is 14 residues long. Germline CDR1 is SGHTA and CDR2 is FQGNSA. The CDR3 sequence is CASSSHRANTEAFF. CDR3 bases: TGTGCCAGCAGCTCACACCGAGCAAACACTGAAGCTTTCTTT.

This clonotype has more than one count but fewer than ten. V is TRBV4-3 and J is TRBJ2-3, with a possible D match to TRBD2 (5 bases). The CDR3 has 15 amino acids. Trimming removed 1 base from V and 4 bases from J, with 12 bases in between. Germline V gene data show CDR1 as LGHNA and CDR2 as YSLEER. In DNA, the CDR3 is TGCGCCAGCAGCCAAGGTTTCGGGGTGGCAGATACGCAGTATTTT. Protein sequence: CASSQGFGVADTQYF.

The table lists this clonotype with many counts. CDR3 DNA sequence: TGCAGCGCTCGGACAGCATCGAACACTGAAGCTTTCTTT. It codes for CSARTASNTEAFF. The chain couples TRBV29-1 to TRBJ1-1; D is possibly TRBD1 (6 bases). V shed 7 bases and J shed 1 base, with 13 bases lying between them. Germline V gene sequence: CDR1 SQVTM, CDR2 ANQGSEA. The CDR3 loop spans 13 amino acids.

The rearrangement uses TRBV18 and TRBJ2-5; D remains ambiguous. The V gene's germline CDR1 is KGHSH and CDR2 LQKENI. The CDR3 runs 11 residues. The V gene lost 3 bases and the J gene lost 6 bases, with 5 bases spanning the gap. In nucleotides, the CDR3 is TGTGCCAGCTCACCTAGCCAGACCCAGTACTTC. Its protein is CASSPSQTQYF.

A few counts support this clonotype. V and J are TRBV12-3 or TRBV12-4 and TRBJ1-5, with D possibly being TRBD1 (6 bases). CDR3 size: 13 residues. V gave up 5 bases and J gave up 7 bases, with 12 bases separating them. The CDR3, as DNA: TGTGCCAGCAGTCCAGGGGTCAGGCAGCCCCAGCATTTT. Its protein product is CASSPGVRQPQHF.

The rearrangement joins TRBV5-1 to TRBJ2-1, with D tentatively TRBD1 (5 bases). V was trimmed by 0 bases and J by 5 bases, leaving 6 bases between them. The CDR3 has 13 amino acids. Germline CDR1 SGHRS, CDR2 YFSETQ. CDR3 protein: CASSLGQHNEQFF. The CDR3 DNA reads as TGCGCCAGCAGCTTGGGACAGCACAATGAGCAGTTCTTC. The full variable domain, with the rest looked up from reference TRBV5-1 and TRBJ2-1, is KAGVTQTPRYLIKTRGQQVTLSCSPISGHRSVSWYQQTPGQGLQFLFEYFSETQRNKGNFPGRFSGRQFSNSRSEMNVSTLELGDSALYLCASSLGQHNEQFFGPGTRLTVL.